Included here is one T cell receptor beta chain sequence, with context. Its antigen remains unidentified. The sample originates from a study of T cell responses to AZD1222 COVID-19 vaccine. Study results and caveats: In a largely white British group with more females than males, clonal diversity was possibly underestimated. The repertoires were collected only after the peak T cell response.

Sequencing used immunoSEQ multiplex PCR; TCRdb keeps in-frame clones, though not all of them. This table holds 200,000 or so clones, about 93% found once. After removal of 4 bases from V and 10 bases from J, the junction contained 9 bases not matched to a gene. This CDR3 comprises 15 residues. Germline CDR1 SGHTA, CDR2 FQGNSA. This TCR was sampled from an adult in good health. The V call is TRBV7-2, the J call TRBJ1-6, with 8 bases matching TRBD1. The sample here was peripheral blood, taken on day 0 of MenACWY control vaccination. The CDR3 region is CASSSAGQGVSPLHF. CDR3 nucleotides: TGTGCCAGCAGCTCAGCAGGACAGGGAGTCTCACCCCTCCACTTT.